The clone carrying this T cell receptor (beta chain) was seen many times. Its antigen is still unknown. V gave up 4 bases and J gave up 2 bases; unmatched junction bases: 10. CDR3 length: 17 amino acids. Preparation of TCR beta libraries was done by quantitative 5'-RACE with molecular barcodes. MiXCR, applied by TCRdb to the 5' RACE reads, yields one record per CDR3 protein. The top ten clones hold 13% to 15% of a sample with 200,000 to 250,000 distinct CDR3 sequences, roughly 6.6% of them seen once. This record comes from a study of CD8 T cells in ankylosing spondylitis. Study-wide results and caveats: The study identified a TCR beta motif of roughly eight highly homologous variants that appeared characteristic of ankylosing spondylitis blood. In reactive arthritis synovial fluid and blood, some motif variants had been reported before.

Sequencing was carried out using blood, either unsorted or a sorted T cell fraction (not recorded which). The rearrangement uses TRBV12-3 or TRBV12-4 and TRBJ2-7; 11 bases are shared with TRBD2. This TCR derives from a male donor with ankylosing spondylitis. CDR3 nucleotides: TGTGCCAGCAGTTCACATTCGACTAGCGGGAAAACCTACGAGCAGTACTTC. Amino acids: CASSSHSTSGKTYEQYF.